The source of this T cell receptor (beta chain) is a study of cytomegalovirus exposure and HLA in healthy donors. Overall study results and limits: Earlier analysis looked at TCR beta V segments, and most were productive about 87% or about 30% of the time.

These donors, healthy bone marrow donors, were studied. Researchers ran the PCR with 60 Vbeta and 13 Jbeta primers. Method: immunoSEQ multiplex PCR; TCRdb's copy keeps in-frame clones and lacks some. The data hold approximately 80,000 clones, with just under 80% observed a single time. As regards this clone: What it recognizes is unknown.

Sequencing was performed on PBMCs. The clonotype was recovered from a male donor in good health and CMV-seropositive.

This CDR3 is CAISEPGTSGSYEQYF. The CDR3 region has the DNA TGTGCCATCAGTGAGCCAGGGACTAGCGGGAGCTACGAGCAGTACTTC. The chain carries TRBV10-3 and TRBJ2-7; TRBD2 aligns across 14 bases. CDR1 ENHRY and CDR2 SYGVKD come from the germline V gene. The V gene end was trimmed by 2 bases and the J gene end by 3 bases; junction bases not matched to a gene: 3. The CDR3 totals 16 residues.